The 22 T cell receptor beta chains listed next were all sequenced from one sample in a study of CD8+ T cells in alopecia areata. Treatment here: oral pan-JAK inhibitor, 5-10 mg twice daily. Following RNA extraction, reverse transcription yielded cDNA that acted as the sequencing template. Generated by immunoSEQ multiplex PCR, the TCRdb table keeps only in-frame clones and is missing some. This table holds about 200,000 clones, under 70% found once. The sequenced sample was CD4+ T cells sorted from blood, obtained at week 4, from a patient treated with tofacitinib. These receptors were collected from a human donor with alopecia areata.

The J gene is TRBJ1-2, the V gene TRBV6-5; the D is unclear. This CDR3 is built from 13 residues. Trimming cost V 5 bases and J 2 bases, with 9 bases left between them. Per the germline V gene, CDR1 is MNHEY and CDR2 is SVGAGI. CDR3 DNA: TGTGCCAGCAGTCGGATACAGAACTATGGCTACACCTTC. It is translated as CASSRIQNYGYTF.

The chain couples TRBV29-1 to TRBJ2-2; 12 bases are a match to TRBD2. Germline trimming cut 6 bases from V and 5 bases from J; bases unmatched to any gene: 4. CDR1 and CDR2 from the germline V gene are SQVTM and ANQGSEA. This CDR3 is built from 14 residues. The CDR3 nucleotides are TGCAGCGTACTAGCGGGGGGAGGAACCGGGGAGCTGTTTTTT. Protein product: CSVLAGGGTGELFF.

The J gene is TRBJ1-2, the V gene TRBV5-1; D remains ambiguous. Germline V lookup: CDR1 SGHRS, CDR2 YFSETQ. This CDR3 is 15 amino acids long. V dropped 1 base and J dropped 3 bases, with 13 bases sitting between them. This chain's CDR3 is CASSLNAGGDYGYTF. DNA for the CDR3: TGCGCCAGCAGCTTGAACGCAGGTGGTGACTATGGCTACACCTTC.

The J gene is TRBJ2-6, the V gene TRBV4-2, with D possibly being TRBD1 or TRBD2 (6 bases each). Trimming removed 7 bases from V and 1 base from J, with 8 bases in between. This CDR3 contains 14 residues. Germline V gives CDR1 LGHNA, CDR2 YNFKEQ. The chain's CDR3 is CASKGGSGANVLTF. The CDR3 bases are TGTGCCAGCAAAGGGGGGTCTGGGGCCAACGTCCTGACTTTC.

This clone was found once. This chain links TRBV7-2 with TRBJ1-2; maybe TRBD1 (5 bases). The CDR3 spans 12 residues. The ends were cut back, 5 bases at V and 8 bases at J, with 12 bases in the middle. Germline V CDR1 and CDR2: SGHTA, FQGNSA. The CDR3 region has the DNA TGTGCCAGCAGCGCCGGGGGTGCGGGCTACACCTTC. This codes for CASSAGGAGYTF.

CDR3 coding DNA: TGTGCCTTTATCAGGGGGGCTGTTAGCGCCCTCTCCTACGAGCAGTACTTC. It encodes CAFIRGAVSALSYEQYF. V usage is TRBV30 and J usage is TRBJ2-7; tentatively, D is TRBD1 (7 bases). The CDR3 is 17 residues long. Trimming removed 7 bases at V and 0 bases at J, with 25 bases between. The germline V gene has CDR1 GTSNPN and CDR2 SVGIG (reference sequence).

CDR3 sequence: CASSWEVQDEAFF. The CDR3 DNA reads as TGCGCCAGCAGCTGGGAGGTCCAGGATGAAGCTTTCTTT. The chain has TRBV5-1 and TRBJ1-1; no clear D gene. Deletions cut 3 bases from V and 7 bases from J, with 13 bases between. CDR1 is SGHRS and CDR2 is YFSETQ in the germline V gene. This CDR3 spans 13 amino acids.

The J gene is TRBJ2-7, the V gene TRBV30; no reliable D call. The length of the CDR3 is 13 residues. CDR1 and CDR2 from the germline V gene are GTSNPN and SVGIG (reference sequence). Trimming removed 1 base at V and 6 bases at J, with 13 bases between. The DNA for the CDR3 is TGTGCCTGGAGTGCCCACCCCCCGGGCGAGCAGTACTTC. Protein product: CAWSAHPPGEQYF.

V and J are TRBV7-2 and TRBJ2-3; D possibly matches TRBD1 or TRBD2 (6 bases each). The V and J ends lost 5 bases and 2 bases respectively, with 20 bases between them. Looked up from germline, CDR1 is SGHTA and CDR2 is FQGNSA. This CDR3 region has 17 residues. CDR3 coding DNA: TGTGCCAGCAGCCCCCGCCGAGGAGGGGACAACACAGATACGCAGTATTTT. Protein: CASSPRRGGDNTDTQYF.

This clone was recorded a few times. The V gene is TRBV5-1, the J gene TRBJ2-1; D is possibly TRBD1 or TRBD2 (7 bases each). CDR1 and CDR2 (germline): SGHRS, YFSETQ. The CDR3 has 15 amino acids. The ends were cut back, 2 bases at V and 8 bases at J, with 17 bases in the middle. CDR3 amino acids: CASSFTGEGPHEQFF. CDR3 sequence (DNA): TGCGCCAGCAGCTTTACAGGGGAGGGTCCTCATGAGCAGTTCTTC.

In this sample, this clone turned up a few times. The chain carries TRBV29-1 and TRBJ2-1; 10 nucleotides agree with TRBD2. The V gene end was trimmed by 4 bases and the J gene end by 5 bases; junction bases not matched to a gene: 5. Per germline, CDR1 SQVTM and CDR2 ANQGSEA. The CDR3 runs to 14 residues. CDR3 residues: CSVGAGGPHNEQFF. DNA for the CDR3: TGCAGCGTTGGAGCGGGGGGGCCCCACAATGAGCAGTTCTTC.

This chain joins TRBV18 and TRBJ2-3; D is undetermined. The CDR3 is 13 residues long. The germline V and J ends were trimmed by 0 bases and 2 bases, with 3 bases remaining between them. The germline V gene encodes CDR1 KGHSH and CDR2 LQKENI. This CDR3 is CASSPPATDTQYF. CDR3 bases: TGTGCCAGCTCACCACCGGCCACAGATACGCAGTATTTT.

This chain connects TRBV2 to TRBJ1-2; a weak D match, TRBD1 (5 bases). Germline V lookup: CDR1 SNHLY, CDR2 FYNNEI. V dropped 1 base and J dropped 2 bases, with 8 bases sitting between them. The CDR3 is made up of 14 amino acids. The CDR3 reads CASSEEEGNYGYTF. CDR3 nucleotide sequence: TGTGCCAGCAGTGAAGAGGAGGGGAACTATGGCTACACCTTC.

This chain uses TRBV20-1 with TRBJ2-7, with D unclear. This CDR3 has 10 amino acids. Germline CDR1 DFQATT, CDR2 SNEGSKA (reference sequence). With 2 bases removed from V and 4 bases from J, the gap between germline ends came to 3 bases. The CDR3 loop is CSARSYEQYF. CDR3 bases: TGCAGTGCTAGAAGTTACGAGCAGTACTTC.

The chain uses TRBV18 and TRBJ1-3; 8 positions match TRBD1. The CDR3 extends over 16 amino acids. The germline V gene has CDR1 KGHSH and CDR2 LQKENI. V lost 3 bases to trimming and J lost 4 bases; unmatched junction nucleotides: 8. The chain's CDR3 is CASSPSRTGNGNTIYF. The CDR3 bases are TGTGCCAGCTCACCCTCCCGGACAGGGAACGGAAACACCATATATTTT.

The V call is TRBV30, the J call TRBJ2-1, with D unclear. V lost 0 bases, J lost 7 bases, and 4 bases lay in between. This CDR3 is built from 11 residues. CDR1 GTSNPN and CDR2 SVGIG come from the germline V gene (reference sequence). The CDR3 is CAWSVMNEQFF. In DNA, the CDR3 is TGTGCCTGGAGTGTGATGAATGAGCAGTTCTTC.

This chain connects TRBV6-6 to TRBJ1-2; possibly TRBD1 for D (6 bases). Germline V lookup: CDR1 MNHNY, CDR2 SVGAGI (reference sequence). Trimming took off 5 bases at V and 5 bases at J, with 12 bases between the two ends. The CDR3 spans 13 residues. The CDR3 DNA reads as TGTGCCAGCAGTACCCCACAGGGATATGGCTACACCTTC. Translating it yields CASSTPQGYGYTF.

About this clone itself: This sample also contains other DNA sequences that code for the same CDR3. The chain is built from TRBV30 and TRBJ2-7, with 8 nucleotides matching TRBD2. V lost 2 bases to trimming and J lost 0 bases; unmatched junction nucleotides: 3. In germline, CDR1 is GTSNPN, CDR2 SVGIG (reference sequence). This CDR3 has 14 amino acids. The CDR3 DNA reads TGTGCCTGGAGTCGGGGGGGCAGCTCCTACGAGCAGTACTTC. Amino acid sequence: CAWSRGGSSYEQYF. The full variable domain, with the rest looked up from reference TRBV30 and TRBJ2-7, is SQTIHQWPATLVQPVGSPLSLECTVEGTSNPNLYWYRQAAGRGLQLLFYSVGIGQISSEVPQNLSASRPQDRQFILSSKKLLLSDSGFYLCAWSRGGSSYEQYFGPGTRLTVT.

This clone was observed once. V is TRBV4-1 and J is TRBJ1-6; 11 positions match TRBD1. Germline CDR1 is MGHRA and CDR2 is YSYEKL. The J segment lost 5 bases and the V segment lost 4 bases, leaving 13 bases of the junction unmatched. The CDR3 extends over 19 amino acids. In nucleotides, the CDR3 is TGCGCCAGCAGCCCCAGACCTTTAGGACAGGGGGCAGATAATTCACCCCTCCACTTT. Its translation is CASSPRPLGQGADNSPLHF.

The chain employs TRBV29-1 and TRBJ1-2; D ambiguous. The CDR3 loop spans 12 amino acids. Trimming cost V 3 bases and J 3 bases, with 8 bases left between them. Germline V gene lookup returns CDR1 SQVTM and CDR2 ANQGSEA. CDR3 protein: CSVEVDDYGYTF. The CDR3 DNA is TGCAGCGTTGAGGTCGACGACTATGGCTACACCTTC.

This clone occurred a few times. The rearrangement uses TRBV4-3 and TRBJ2-6; the match to TRBD2 covers 10 bases. Germline CDR1 LGHNA, CDR2 YSLEER. CDR3 length: 18 amino acids. V trimming: 0 bases; J trimming: 0 bases; junction bases outside the gene matches: 2. CDR3 nucleotides: TGCGCCAGCAGCCAAGAACTAGCGGGAATCTCTGGGGCCAACGTCCTGACTTTC. Its translation is CASSQELAGISGANVLTF.

The chain carries TRBV25-1 and TRBJ2-3, with unresolved D. Germline V gives CDR1 MGHDK, CDR2 SYGVNS. The CDR3 contains 13 residues. The ends were cut back, 5 bases at V and 1 base at J, with 7 bases in the middle. This CDR3 is CASSPLGTDTQYF. For the CDR3, the DNA is TGTGCCAGCAGTCCCTTAGGCACAGATACGCAGTATTTT.